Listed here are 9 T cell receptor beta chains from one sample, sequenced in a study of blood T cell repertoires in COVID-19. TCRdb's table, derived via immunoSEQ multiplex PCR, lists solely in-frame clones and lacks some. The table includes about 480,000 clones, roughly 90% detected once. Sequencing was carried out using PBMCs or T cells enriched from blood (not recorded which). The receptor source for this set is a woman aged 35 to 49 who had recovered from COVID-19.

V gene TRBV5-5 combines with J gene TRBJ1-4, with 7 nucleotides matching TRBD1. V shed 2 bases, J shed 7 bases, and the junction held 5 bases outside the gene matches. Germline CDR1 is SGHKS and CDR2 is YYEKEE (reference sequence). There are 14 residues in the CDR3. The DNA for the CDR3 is TGTGCCAGCAGCTTACAGGGGTATGGTGAAAAACTGTTTTTT. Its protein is CASSLQGYGEKLFF.

In DNA, the CDR3 is TGTGCCAGTAGTGGGGCATTGTACCAAGAGACCCAGTACTTC. It codes for CASSGALYQETQYF. The chain is built from TRBV19 and TRBJ2-5, with a tentative D call TRBD1 (5 bases). Trimming left V 5 bases short and J 0 bases short, with 10 bases between. CDR3 length: 14 residues. Germline V CDR1 and CDR2: LNHDA, SQIVND (reference sequence).

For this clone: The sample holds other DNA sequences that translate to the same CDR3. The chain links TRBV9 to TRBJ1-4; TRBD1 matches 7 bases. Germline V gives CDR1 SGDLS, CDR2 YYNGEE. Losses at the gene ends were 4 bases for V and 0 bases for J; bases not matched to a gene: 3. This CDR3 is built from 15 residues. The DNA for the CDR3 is TGTGCCAGCAGCCTCCAGGGGGCAACTAATGAAAAACTGTTTTTT. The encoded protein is CASSLQGATNEKLFF.

The CDR3 protein is CASRAGQGSLESQHF. CDR3 DNA sequence: TGTGCCAGTAGGGCTGGACAGGGGTCCTTAGAGTCCCAGCATTTT. The V and J genes are TRBV19 and TRBJ1-5; 9 bases are shared with TRBD1. The ends lost 6 bases at V and 11 bases at J; junction bases unmatched: 14. The CDR3 sequence is 15 residues long. Germline CDR1 is LNHDA and CDR2 is SQIVND (reference sequence). The variable domain in full, completed from reference TRBV19 and TRBJ1-5, reads DGGITQSPKYLFRKEGQNVTLSCEQNLNHDAMYWYRQDPGQGLRLIYYSQIVNDFQKGDIAEGYSVSREKKESFPLTVTSAQKNPTAFYLCASRAGQGSLESQHFGDGTRLSIL.

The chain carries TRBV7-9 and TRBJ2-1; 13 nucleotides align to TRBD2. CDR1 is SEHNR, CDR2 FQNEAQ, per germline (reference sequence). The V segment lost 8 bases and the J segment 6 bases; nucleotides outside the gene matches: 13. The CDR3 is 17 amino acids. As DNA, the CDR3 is TGTGCCAGCTCACCGGCCACTAGCGGGAGGGTAGGCAATGAGCAGTTCTTC. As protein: CASSPATSGRVGNEQFF. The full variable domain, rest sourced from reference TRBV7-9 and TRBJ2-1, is DTGVSQNPRHKITKRGQNVTFRCDPISEHNRLYWYRQTLGQGPEFLTYFQNEAQLEKSRLLSDRFSAERPKGSFSTLEIQRTEQGDSAMYLCASSPATSGRVGNEQFFGPGTRLTVL.

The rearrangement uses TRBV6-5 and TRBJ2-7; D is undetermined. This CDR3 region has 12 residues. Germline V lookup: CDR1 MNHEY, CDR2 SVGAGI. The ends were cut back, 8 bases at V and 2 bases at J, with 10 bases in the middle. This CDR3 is CASWQATYEQYF. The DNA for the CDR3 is TGTGCCAGCTGGCAGGCCACCTACGAGCAGTACTTC.

The CDR3 is CASSPRTGGSDTQYF. The CDR3 DNA follows: TGTGCCAGCAGCCCCCGGACAGGGGGTTCTGATACGCAGTATTTT. The chain is built from TRBV11-3 and TRBJ2-3, with 10 bases lining up with TRBD1. V lost 5 bases and J lost 6; bases outside the gene matches: 8. CDR3 size: 15 residues. Germline CDR1 reads SGHNT; CDR2 reads YENEEA.

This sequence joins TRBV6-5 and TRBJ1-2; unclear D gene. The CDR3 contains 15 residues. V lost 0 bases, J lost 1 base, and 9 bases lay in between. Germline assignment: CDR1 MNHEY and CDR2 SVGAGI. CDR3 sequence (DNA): TGTGCCAGCAGTTACTCTGCAGTGGTTAACTATGGCTACACCTTC. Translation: CASSYSAVVNYGYTF.

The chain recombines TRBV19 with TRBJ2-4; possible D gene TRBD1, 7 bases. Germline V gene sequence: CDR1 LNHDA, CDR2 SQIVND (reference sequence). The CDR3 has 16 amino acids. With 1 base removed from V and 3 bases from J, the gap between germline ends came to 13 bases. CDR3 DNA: TGTGCCAGTAGTATAGGCGCAGGGGGGCGCAAAAACATTCAGTACTTC. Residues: CASSIGAGGRKNIQYF.